This T cell receptor (beta chain) comes out of a study of blood T cells in healthy people across ages. Combining a sample-barcoded 5' primer with a J-beta primer mix, a second PCR ran for roughly 7 to 12 cycles. TCRdb re-called the 5' RACE reads through MiXCR, storing one row per CDR3 protein. The repertoire holds about 570,000 distinct CDR3 sequences, with around 27% as singletons. This clonotype turned up a few times. The V end lost 6 bases, the J end lost 8 bases, and 16 bases lay between the germline ends. Looked up from germline, CDR1 is MDHEN and CDR2 is SYDVKM. This CDR3 region has 13 residues. These data are also associated with another study on T cells of mothers and their children.

The sequencing sample was made of blood. The source of this sequence is a boy aged 2 to 10 in good health. The chain couples TRBV28 to TRBJ1-2; TRBD1 is a possible D gene (6 bases). This chain's CDR3 is CASSPTGSGGYTF. CDR3 sequence (DNA): TGTGCCAGCAGCCCGACAGGAAGCGGCGGCTACACCTTC.